This T cell receptor beta chain was obtained from a study of shared clonotypes between healthy human individuals. Overall study: Three CD4 naive, three CD4 memory, two CD8 naive and one CD8 memory plate were used per donor. Study outcomes and limitations: Relative to their counterparts shared across all four donors, non-shared clonotypes exhibited diminished generation probabilities. Some naive CD4 clonotypes, about 5.5%, turned up in common across a handful of donors.

The repertoire was sequenced with immunoSEQ multiplex PCR; TCRdb's copy has only in-frame clones and lacks some. The table includes fewer than 1.8 million clones, 97% to 99% detected once. Notes on this clone: Its antigen is not known.

CDR3 length: 11 amino acids. Germline CDR1 is SQVTM and CDR2 is ANQGSEA. V lost 5 bases, J lost 9 bases, and 11 bases lay in between. The TCR was taken from a man aged 25-45 years in good health. Sequencing input: naive CD4+ T cells sorted from blood. Subset of the sample: CD45RA+ positively selected. The chain joins TRBV29-1 to TRBJ2-1; D uncertain. Written as DNA, the CDR3 is TGCAGCGTTCGGGCTCCCGGTGAGCAGTTCTTC. Amino acids: CSVRAPGEQFF.